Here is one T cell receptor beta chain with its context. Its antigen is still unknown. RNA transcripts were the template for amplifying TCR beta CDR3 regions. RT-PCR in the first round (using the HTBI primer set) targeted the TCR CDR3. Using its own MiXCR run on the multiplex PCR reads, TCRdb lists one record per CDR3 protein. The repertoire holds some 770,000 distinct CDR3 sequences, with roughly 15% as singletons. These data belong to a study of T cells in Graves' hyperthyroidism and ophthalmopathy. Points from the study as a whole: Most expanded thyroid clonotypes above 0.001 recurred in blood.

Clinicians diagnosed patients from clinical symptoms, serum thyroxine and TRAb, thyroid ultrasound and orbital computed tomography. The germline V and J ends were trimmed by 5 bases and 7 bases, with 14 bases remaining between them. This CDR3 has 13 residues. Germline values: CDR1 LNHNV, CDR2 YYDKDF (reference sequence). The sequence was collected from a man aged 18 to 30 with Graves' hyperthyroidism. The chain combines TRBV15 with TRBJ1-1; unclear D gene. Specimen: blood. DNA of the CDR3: TGTGCCACCAGCGGATCCCCGGGTCTTGAAGCTTTCTTT. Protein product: CATSGSPGLEAFF.